The text below deals with one T cell receptor beta chain. Its antigen is not known. The CDR3 sequence is 14 residues long. Trimming took off 0 bases at V and 5 bases at J, with 10 bases between the two ends. CDR1 is MGHRA, CDR2 YSYEKL, per germline. Clones were read by immunoSEQ multiplex PCR, and TCRdb kept only the in-frame ones, dropping some. The profile shows about 38,000 clones, more than 75% of them singletons. The time point denotes: week 5, during vaccination. In the vaccine, a single dose held 300 ug of the mutant IDH1 20-mer peptide, along with topical imiquimod. The sample belongs to a study of a mutant IDH1 vaccine in newly diagnosed glioma.

This sample comprised PBMCs, obtained from a glioma patient whose treatment included an IDH1 peptide vaccine. The V gene is TRBV4-1, the J gene TRBJ1-1; D is undetermined. This sequence was found in a man aged 40-49 years with glioma. The CDR3 protein is CASSQEEGRTEAFF. CDR3 DNA sequence: TGCGCCAGCAGCCAAGAGGAAGGGCGGACTGAAGCTTTCTTT.